The present T cell receptor (beta chain) was sequenced within a study of T cell changes during pregnancy in multiple sclerosis (dated by TCRdb to between 2018 and 2021). Looking at the study overall: The study looked at changes in the T cell repertoire across pregnancy in women with multiple sclerosis.

Library generation was performed with the immunoSEQ multiplex PCR assay. As stored in TCRdb, this immuneACCESS dataset retains in-frame rearrangements with V and J assigned. A fraction of the clones does not appear; measured against another copy, unresolved V genes explain less than half of the discrepancy, and the remainder lacks a known reason. The sample data list approximately 94,000 clones, and around 93% of these were observed just once. 1.9% of the sample rests with the top ten. The germline V gene specifies SNHLY as CDR1 and FYNNEI as CDR2. Counted from cysteine to phenylalanine, this CDR3 has 11 amino acids. This entry keeps only the CDR3 DNA: 33 bases, framed from base 1. V sheds 2 bases and J sheds 12 bases, leaving 5 bases between their ends. With regard to this clone: Its antigen remains undetermined. No clone much larger than this one lies a single base away; base qualities are absent.

This sequence uses TRBV2 and TRBJ1-6; the D gene assignment is ambiguous. The source was peripheral blood, collected after pregnancy. This clonotype was obtained from a female donor with multiple sclerosis, enrolled in a pregnancy study. The base sequence is TGTGCCAGCAGTGAAACGGTACCCCTCCACTTT. Translated, it reads CASSETVPLHF.